This is a list of T cell receptor beta chains from one sample in a study of T cell responses to AZD1222 COVID-19 vaccine. Repertoires were generated with immunoSEQ multiplex PCR, while TCRdb's copy carries only in-frame clones and drops some. The sample has under 200,000 clones, 91% seen once. The specimen comprised peripheral blood, sampled on day 0 of AZD1222 vaccination. The receptors come from an adult in good health. Both conserved end residues are part of each CDR3. The D gene is left open where the match is weak. Rows give clone size only sometimes, using once, few, many, or a class for an expanded clone.

CDR3nt: TGTGCCAGCAGCCAAGACTCCATCGATGAGCAGTTCTTC
CDR3aa: CASSQDSIDEQFF
abundance: .
j_gene: TRBJ2-1
v_gene: TRBV3-1/TRBV3-2
d_gene: .

CDR3nt: TGTGCCAGCAGTTTGGCGAGGCCCTACGAGCAGTACTTC
CDR3aa: CASSLARPYEQYF
abundance: .
j_gene: TRBJ2-7
v_gene: TRBV12-3/TRBV12-4
d_gene: .

CDR3nt: TGCGCCAGCAGCTTGGGCTCTAGCACAGATACGCAGTATTTT
CDR3aa: CASSLGSSTDTQYF
abundance: .
j_gene: TRBJ2-3
v_gene: TRBV5-1
d_gene: .

CDR3nt: TGTGCCAGCAGCTTAGAGCCAGGTGTCATGGGTAGGGCCAACGTCCTGACTTTC
CDR3aa: CASSLEPGVMGRANVLTF
abundance: few
j_gene: TRBJ2-6
v_gene: TRBV7-2
d_gene: .

CDR3nt: TGTGCCGGGTCTACTGGAAACACCATATATTTT
CDR3aa: CAGSTGNTIYF
abundance: .
j_gene: TRBJ1-3
v_gene: TRBV10-3
d_gene: .

CDR3nt: TGTGCCAGTAGTATGGTTGGTGGGAGCGGTAACGAGCAGTACTTC
CDR3aa: CASSMVGGSGNEQYF
abundance: .
j_gene: TRBJ2-7
v_gene: TRBV19
d_gene: .

CDR3nt: TGTGCCAGCAGTTTTAGGGGGGTTCAGCCCCAGCATTTT
CDR3aa: CASSFRGVQPQHF
abundance: few
j_gene: TRBJ1-5
v_gene: TRBV12-3/TRBV12-4
d_gene: .

CDR3nt: TGTGCCAGCAGCTTAGTCCCCGGGGGTGGCAGTTCACCCCTCCACTTT
CDR3aa: CASSLVPGGGSSPLHF
abundance: .
j_gene: TRBJ1-6
v_gene: TRBV7-6
d_gene: .

CDR3nt: TGTGCCAGCGCAAGGACGAACACTGAAGCTTTCTTT
CDR3aa: CASARTNTEAFF
abundance: .
j_gene: TRBJ1-1
v_gene: TRBV6-5
d_gene: .

CDR3nt: TGTGCCAGTAAGCCGGGGATTGGCACGGATACGCAGTATTTT
CDR3aa: CASKPGIGTDTQYF
abundance: .
j_gene: TRBJ2-3
v_gene: TRBV7-3
d_gene: .

CDR3nt: TGTGCCAGCAGCTTAGGAATACGGGAAAGTAACTATGGCTACACCTTC
CDR3aa: CASSLGIRESNYGYTF
abundance: .
j_gene: TRBJ1-2
v_gene: TRBV11-2
d_gene: .

CDR3nt: TGTGCCAGCAGCCTAAACCCGGGACTAGCTTTGGCAGATACGCAGTATTTT
CDR3aa: CASSLNPGLALADTQYF
abundance: .
j_gene: TRBJ2-3
v_gene: TRBV5-4
d_gene: TRBD2

CDR3nt: TGTGCCAGCAGTTTTATGAAGGGAAACACTGAAGCTTTCTTT
CDR3aa: CASSFMKGNTEAFF
abundance: .
j_gene: TRBJ1-1
v_gene: TRBV28
d_gene: .

CDR3nt: TGTGCCAGGCTACTTTGGACAGGTATTCAAGAGACCCAGTACTTC
CDR3aa: CARLLWTGIQETQYF
abundance: .
j_gene: TRBJ2-5
v_gene: TRBV28
d_gene: TRBD1

CDR3nt: TGTGCCAGCAGGCCCCCGGTGGAGGACAGTAGCAATCAGCCCCAGCATTTT
CDR3aa: CASRPPVEDSSNQPQHF
abundance: .
j_gene: TRBJ1-5
v_gene: TRBV27
d_gene: .

CDR3nt: TGTGCCAGCAGCCCGAGAGGGGACAGGCGCTACGAGCAGTACTTC
CDR3aa: CASSPRGDRRYEQYF
abundance: .
j_gene: TRBJ2-7
v_gene: TRBV7-2
d_gene: TRBD1

CDR3nt: TGCGCCAGCAGTGGCCAGACAAATCAGCCCCAGCATTTT
CDR3aa: CASSGQTNQPQHF
abundance: .
j_gene: TRBJ1-5
v_gene: TRBV10-2
d_gene: .

CDR3nt: TGCAGCGTGAGGCGATCCGCCGACTGGGGGGATACGCAGTATTTT
CDR3aa: CSVRRSADWGDTQYF
abundance: .
j_gene: TRBJ2-3
v_gene: TRBV29-1
d_gene: .

CDR3nt: TGTGCCAGCAGCTTGCTGGGGGGCATTGACACCGGGGAGCTGTTTTTT
CDR3aa: CASSLLGGIDTGELFF
abundance: .
j_gene: TRBJ2-2
v_gene: TRBV5-6
d_gene: .

CDR3nt: TGTGCCAGCAGCGTAGGGGGGGTCTCTGGAAACACCATATATTTT
CDR3aa: CASSVGGVSGNTIYF
abundance: .
j_gene: TRBJ1-3
v_gene: TRBV9
d_gene: .

CDR3nt: TGTGCCAGCAGGCAAGGGACAGGGGGCATGGAGACCCAGTACTTC
CDR3aa: CASRQGTGGMETQYF
abundance: once
j_gene: TRBJ2-5
v_gene: TRBV7-3
d_gene: TRBD1

CDR3nt: TGTGCCAGCAGCTTAAGCCCTCTTATTGACCCCGCTGAGCAGTTCTTC
CDR3aa: CASSLSPLIDPAEQFF
abundance: once
j_gene: TRBJ2-1
v_gene: TRBV5-5
d_gene: .

CDR3nt: TGCAGCGTTCAAAGACCCCTGGCAGTAGGTGAGCAGTTCTTC
CDR3aa: CSVQRPLAVGEQFF
abundance: .
j_gene: TRBJ2-1
v_gene: TRBV29-1
d_gene: .

CDR3nt: TGTGCCAGCAACGAACTAGCGGGGGTTCCCGGTGAGCAGTTCTTC
CDR3aa: CASNELAGVPGEQFF
abundance: few
j_gene: TRBJ2-1
v_gene: TRBV11-2
d_gene: TRBD2

CDR3nt: TGTGCCAGCAGCTTAGATTGGTCAGGCGCTGAAGCTTTCTTT
CDR3aa: CASSLDWSGAEAFF
abundance: .
j_gene: TRBJ1-1
v_gene: TRBV11-2
d_gene: .

CDR3nt: TGTGCCAGCAGTCCCAGTGGCAGGAGTGAAAAACTGTTTTTT
CDR3aa: CASSPSGRSEKLFF
abundance: .
j_gene: TRBJ1-4
v_gene: TRBV27
d_gene: .

CDR3nt: TGTGCCAGCAGCCACCACCGGGGAGGTGACTATGGCTACACCTTC
CDR3aa: CASSHHRGGDYGYTF
abundance: .
j_gene: TRBJ1-2
v_gene: TRBV7-9
d_gene: .

CDR3nt: TGTGCCAGTAGTCAGCGACAGTACACTGAAGCTTTCTTT
CDR3aa: CASSQRQYTEAFF
abundance: .
j_gene: TRBJ1-1
v_gene: TRBV19
d_gene: .

CDR3nt: TGTGCCAGCAGGAGGGGCTTAGGCAATCAGCCCCAGCATTTT
CDR3aa: CASRRGLGNQPQHF
abundance: once
j_gene: TRBJ1-5
v_gene: TRBV6-1
d_gene: .

CDR3nt: TGTGCCACCAGTGAGACCACAGGGGGCACTCAGCCCCAGCATTTT
CDR3aa: CATSETTGGTQPQHF
abundance: .
j_gene: TRBJ1-5
v_gene: TRBV24-1
d_gene: TRBD1

CDR3nt: TGTGCCAAAAGGGGGGGGCCCTCTGGAAACACCATATATTTT
CDR3aa: CAKRGGPSGNTIYF
abundance: .
j_gene: TRBJ1-3
v_gene: TRBV6-5
d_gene: .

CDR3nt: TGCAGCGTTACCCGGACAGGGCGAGACACTGAAGCTTTCTTT
CDR3aa: CSVTRTGRDTEAFF
abundance: .
j_gene: TRBJ1-1
v_gene: TRBV29-1
d_gene: TRBD1

CDR3nt: TGTGCCAGCAGCTCCTCCACCGAAGTCTATGGTTACACCTTC
CDR3aa: CASSSSTEVYGYTF
abundance: .
j_gene: TRBJ1-2
v_gene: TRBV5-6
d_gene: .

CDR3nt: TGTGCCAGCAGCTCCGACAGGGTCGGGGGCGAGCAGTACTTC
CDR3aa: CASSSDRVGGEQYF
abundance: .
j_gene: TRBJ2-7
v_gene: TRBV7-2
d_gene: .

CDR3nt: TGTGCCTGGAGTGTGGGGCGGACATTCGAACATAAGCTATCCTCAGCCGCTGAAGCTTTCTTT
CDR3aa: CAWSVGRTFEHKLSSAAEAFF
abundance: .
j_gene: TRBJ1-1
v_gene: TRBV30
d_gene: .

CDR3nt: TGTGCCAGCAGCCAAAGGACGGGTAATGAAAAACTGTTTTTT
CDR3aa: CASSQRTGNEKLFF
abundance: .
j_gene: TRBJ1-4
v_gene: TRBV28
d_gene: .

CDR3nt: TGTGCCAGCAGGGACAGCGATGGCTACACCTTC
CDR3aa: CASRDSDGYTF
abundance: .
j_gene: TRBJ1-2
v_gene: TRBV7-9
d_gene: .